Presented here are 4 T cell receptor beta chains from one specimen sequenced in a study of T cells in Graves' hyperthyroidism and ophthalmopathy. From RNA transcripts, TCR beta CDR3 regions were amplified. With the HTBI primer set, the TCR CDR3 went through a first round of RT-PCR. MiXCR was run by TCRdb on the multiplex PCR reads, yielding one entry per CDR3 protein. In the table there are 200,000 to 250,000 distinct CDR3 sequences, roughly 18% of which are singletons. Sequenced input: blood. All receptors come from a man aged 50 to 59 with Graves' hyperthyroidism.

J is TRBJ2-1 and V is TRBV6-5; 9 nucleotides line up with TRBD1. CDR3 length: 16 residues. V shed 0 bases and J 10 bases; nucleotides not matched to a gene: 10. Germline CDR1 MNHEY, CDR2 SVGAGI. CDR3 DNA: TGTGCCAGCAGTTACTCGACAGGGGGATTCAGCGGGGAGCAGTTCTTC. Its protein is CASSYSTGGFSGEQFF.

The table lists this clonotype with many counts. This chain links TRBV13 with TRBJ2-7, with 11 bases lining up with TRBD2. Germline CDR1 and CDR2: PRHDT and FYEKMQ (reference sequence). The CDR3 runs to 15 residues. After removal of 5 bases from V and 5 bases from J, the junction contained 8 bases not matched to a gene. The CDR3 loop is CASSQIAGGPNEQYF. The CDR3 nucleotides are TGTGCCAGCAGCCAAATAGCGGGAGGGCCAAACGAGCAGTACTTC. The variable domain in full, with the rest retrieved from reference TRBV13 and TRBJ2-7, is AAGVIQSPRHLIKEKRETATLKCYPIPRHDTVYWYQQGPGQDPQFLISFYEKMQSDKGSIPDRFSAQQFSDYHSELNMSSLELGDSALYFCASSQIAGGPNEQYFGPGTRLTVT.

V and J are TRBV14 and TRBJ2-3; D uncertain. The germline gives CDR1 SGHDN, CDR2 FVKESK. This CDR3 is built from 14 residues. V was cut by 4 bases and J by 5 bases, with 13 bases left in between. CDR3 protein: CASSRLGFEDTQYF. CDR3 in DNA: TGTGCCAGCAGCCGGCTGGGCTTCGAAGATACGCAGTATTTT.

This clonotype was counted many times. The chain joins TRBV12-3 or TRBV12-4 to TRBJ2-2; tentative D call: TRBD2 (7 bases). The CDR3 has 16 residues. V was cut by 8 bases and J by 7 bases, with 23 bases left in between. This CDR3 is CASRLLGTGRDGELFF. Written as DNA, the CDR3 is TGTGCCAGCCGTCTGCTAGGCACAGGGAGGGACGGGGAGCTGTTTTTT.